The following is a T cell receptor beta chain sequence with its context. The data originate from a study of T cell changes during pregnancy in multiple sclerosis. The J segment lost 2 bases and the V segment lost 1 base, leaving 2 bases of the junction unmatched. The CDR3 totals 17 residues. Germline loops: CDR1 SGHDT, CDR2 YYEEEE. Data came from immunoSEQ multiplex PCR; TCRdb stores just in-frame clones and leaves some out. Seen here are tens of thousands of clones, approximately 90% observed once, and the top ten hold over 0.45%. The V call is TRBV5-6, the J call TRBJ2-6; 11 nucleotides line up with TRBD2. The sequencing here drew on CD4+ T cells from peripheral blood mononuclear cells, taken in the first trimester of pregnancy. This clonotype was obtained from a female donor with multiple sclerosis, enrolled in a pregnancy study. The DNA for the CDR3 is TGTGCCAGCAGCTTGTTACTAGCGGGGGCTGGGGCCAACGTCCTGACTTTC. Translation gives CASSLLLAGAGANVLTF.